One and the same sample provided the 5 T cell receptor beta chains below, sequenced in a study of T-cell memory formation after mild COVID-19 (dated by TCRdb to 2020 to 2022). Library creation used 5' RACE. TCRdb records Illumina NovaSeq 6000 as the sequencer. Through fastp at Q25 and MiXCR, TCRdb rebuilt clones from the public reads, retaining in-frame beta chains. Each entry is one CDR3 protein sequence, shown with its most common DNA and genes. Here the sample has 150,000 to 200,000 distinct CDR3 sequences; roughly 28% occur a single time. The leading ten clones occupy 12% of the sample. Sequenced sample: PBMCs or a T cell subset sorted from them (not recorded which). The receptor set was obtained from an adult woman who had mild COVID-19 (a few samples of this study predate the infection). The sample titles of this study are shuffled in the database, so cell type and time point are left out; the donor was told from shared clones.

This clonotype turned up a few times. The chain couples TRBV20-1 to TRBJ1-1; possibly TRBD1 for D (5 bases). Trimming took 5 bases from V and 5 from J, leaving 18 bases between them. Germline values: CDR1 DFQATT, CDR2 SNEGSKA (reference sequence). The CDR3 runs to 14 residues. CDR3 loop: CSAPIVGRGTEAFF. CDR3 nucleotide sequence: TGCAGTGCTCCCATCGTGGGGCGAGGGACTGAAGCTTTCTTT.

The V call is TRBV7-2, the J call TRBJ2-5; the match to TRBD2 covers 8 bases. The CDR3 has 14 amino acids. The germline CDR1 and CDR2 sequences are SGHTA and FQGNSA. The V gene end was trimmed by 5 bases and the J gene end by 3 bases; junction bases not matched to a gene: 5. The CDR3 DNA is TGTGCCAGCAGCACCGGGGGGGGCAAAGAGACCCAGTACTTC. Translating gives CASSTGGGKETQYF.

This chain connects TRBV5-1 to TRBJ1-6; D not certain. From germline, CDR1 is SGHRS and CDR2 YFSETQ. There are 17 residues in the CDR3. The V end was cut by 0 bases, the J end by 0 bases, with 10 bases between. The chain's CDR3 is CASSLDSGGSYNSPLHF. As DNA, the CDR3 is TGCGCCAGCAGCTTGGACAGTGGTGGCTCCTATAATTCACCCCTCCACTTT.

This chain joins TRBV7-9 and TRBJ2-3; TRBD2 agrees at 8 bases. J gave up 4 bases and V 8 bases, and 8 bases lay outside the gene matches. The CDR3 consists of 14 residues. Germline-derived CDR1 and CDR2 are SEHNR and FQNEAQ (reference sequence). CDR3 protein: CASSKQRGPDTQYF. CDR3 bases: TGTGCCAGCTCCAAACAGCGGGGGCCAGATACGCAGTATTTT.

DNA of the CDR3: TGTGCCAGCAGTTACACGGGCAGGGGCCTCTCTGGGGCCAACGTCCTGACTTTC. Protein: CASSYTGRGLSGANVLTF. The J gene is TRBJ2-6, the V gene TRBV6-6, with TRBD1 as a possible D gene (6 bases). The CDR3 spans 18 residues. V was clipped by 2 bases and J by 0 bases, with 14 bases between them. Germline V gene sequence: CDR1 MNHNY, CDR2 SVGAGI (reference sequence).